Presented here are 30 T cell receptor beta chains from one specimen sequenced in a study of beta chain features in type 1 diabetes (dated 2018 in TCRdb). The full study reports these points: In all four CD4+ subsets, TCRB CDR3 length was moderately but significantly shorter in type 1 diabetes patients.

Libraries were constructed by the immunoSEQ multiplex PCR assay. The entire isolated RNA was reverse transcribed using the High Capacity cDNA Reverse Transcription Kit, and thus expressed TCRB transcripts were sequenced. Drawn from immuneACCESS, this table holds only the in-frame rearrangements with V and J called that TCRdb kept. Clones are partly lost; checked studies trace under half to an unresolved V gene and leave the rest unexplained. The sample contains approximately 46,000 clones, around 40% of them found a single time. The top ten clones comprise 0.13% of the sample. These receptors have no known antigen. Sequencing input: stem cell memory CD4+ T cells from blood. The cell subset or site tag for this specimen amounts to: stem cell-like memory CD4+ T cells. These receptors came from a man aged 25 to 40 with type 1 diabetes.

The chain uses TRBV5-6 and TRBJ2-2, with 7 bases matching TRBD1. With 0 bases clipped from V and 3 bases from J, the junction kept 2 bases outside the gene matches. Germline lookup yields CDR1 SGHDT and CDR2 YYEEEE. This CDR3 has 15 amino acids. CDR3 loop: CASSLVDRDTGELFF. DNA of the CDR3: TGTGCCAGCAGCTTGGTTGACAGGGACACCGGGGAGCTGTTTTTT.

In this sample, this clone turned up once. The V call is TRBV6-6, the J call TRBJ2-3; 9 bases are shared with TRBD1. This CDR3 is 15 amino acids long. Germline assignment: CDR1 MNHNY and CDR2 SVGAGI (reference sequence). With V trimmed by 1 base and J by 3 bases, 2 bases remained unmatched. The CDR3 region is CASSYWGQGTDTQYF. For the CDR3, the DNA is TGTGCCAGCAGTTACTGGGGACAGGGTACAGATACGCAGTATTTT.

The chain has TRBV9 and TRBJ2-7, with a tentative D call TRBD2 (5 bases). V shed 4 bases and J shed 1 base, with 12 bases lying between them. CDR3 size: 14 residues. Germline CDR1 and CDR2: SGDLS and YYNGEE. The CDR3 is CASSPRGRSYEQYF. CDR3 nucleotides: TGTGCCAGCAGCCCCCGCGGGCGGTCCTACGAGCAGTACTTC.

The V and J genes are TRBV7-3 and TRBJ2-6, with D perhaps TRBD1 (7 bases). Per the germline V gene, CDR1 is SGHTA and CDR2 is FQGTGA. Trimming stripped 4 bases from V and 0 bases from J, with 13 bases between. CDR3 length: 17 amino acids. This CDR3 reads CASSSPRGASGANVLTF. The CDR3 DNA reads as TGTGCCAGCAGCTCCCCCAGGGGGGCCTCTGGGGCCAACGTCCTGACTTTC. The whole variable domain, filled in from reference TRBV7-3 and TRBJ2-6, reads GAGVSQTPSNKVTEKGKYVELRCDPISGHTALYWYRQSLGQGPEFLIYFQGTGAADDSGLPNDRFFAVRPEGSVSTLKIQRTERGDSAVYLCASSSPRGASGANVLTFGAGSRLTVL.

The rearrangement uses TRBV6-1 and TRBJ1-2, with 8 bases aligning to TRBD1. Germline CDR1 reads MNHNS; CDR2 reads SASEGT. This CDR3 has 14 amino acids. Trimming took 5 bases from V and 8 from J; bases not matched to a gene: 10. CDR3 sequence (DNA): TGTGCCAGCAGTTTAGGCAGGGGGCATGGGGGCTACACCTTC. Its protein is CASSLGRGHGGYTF.

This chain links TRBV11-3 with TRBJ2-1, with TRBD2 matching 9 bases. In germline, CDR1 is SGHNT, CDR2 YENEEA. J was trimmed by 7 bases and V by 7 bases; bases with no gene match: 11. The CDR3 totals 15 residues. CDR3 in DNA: TGTGCCAGCATGATCGCTAGCGGGACCTCTAATGAGCAGTTCTTC. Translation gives CASMIASGTSNEQFF.

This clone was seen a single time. The CDR3 sequence: CASSLRAGVVGNEQFF. The CDR3 DNA sequence: TGTGCCAGCTCTCTTAGAGCGGGAGTAGTGGGCAATGAGCAGTTCTTC. The J gene is TRBJ2-1, the V gene TRBV18; 8 nucleotides line up with TRBD2. The CDR3 is 16 residues long. J lost 6 bases, V lost 6 bases, and 13 bases had no gene match. Looked up from germline, CDR1 is KGHSH and CDR2 is LQKENI.

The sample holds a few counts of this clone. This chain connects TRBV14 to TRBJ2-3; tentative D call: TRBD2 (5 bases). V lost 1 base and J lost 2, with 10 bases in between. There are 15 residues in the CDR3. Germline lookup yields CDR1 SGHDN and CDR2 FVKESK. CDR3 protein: CASSQGTSITDTQYF. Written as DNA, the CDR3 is TGTGCCAGCAGCCAAGGGACTTCGATCACAGATACGCAGTATTTT. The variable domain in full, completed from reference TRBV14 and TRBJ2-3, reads EAGVTQFPSHSVIEKGQTVTLRCDPISGHDNLYWYRRVMGKEIKFLLHFVKESKQDESGMPNNRFLAERTGGTYSTLKVQPAELEDSGVYFCASSQGTSITDTQYFGPGTRLTVL.

CDR3 region: CASSWGRGQGAPDTQYF. DNA for the CDR3: TGTGCCAGCAGTTGGGGTCGGGGACAGGGGGCACCAGATACGCAGTATTTT. V usage is TRBV28 and J usage is TRBJ2-3; 12 nucleotides match TRBD1. V shed 4 bases, J shed 4 bases, and the junction held 9 bases outside the gene matches. The CDR3 has 17 residues. Germline CDR1 reads MDHEN; CDR2 reads SYDVKM.

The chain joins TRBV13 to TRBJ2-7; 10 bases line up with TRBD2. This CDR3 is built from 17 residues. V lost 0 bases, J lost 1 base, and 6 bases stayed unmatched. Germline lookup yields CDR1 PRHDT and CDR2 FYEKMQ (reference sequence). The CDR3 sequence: CASSLGIRTSGSYEQYF. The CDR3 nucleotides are TGTGCCAGCAGCTTAGGAATTAGGACTAGCGGATCCTACGAGCAGTACTTC. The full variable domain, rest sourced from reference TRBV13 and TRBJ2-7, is AAGVIQSPRHLIKEKRETATLKCYPIPRHDTVYWYQQGPGQDPQFLISFYEKMQSDKGSIPDRFSAQQFSDYHSELNMSSLELGDSALYFCASSLGIRTSGSYEQYFGPGTRLTVT.

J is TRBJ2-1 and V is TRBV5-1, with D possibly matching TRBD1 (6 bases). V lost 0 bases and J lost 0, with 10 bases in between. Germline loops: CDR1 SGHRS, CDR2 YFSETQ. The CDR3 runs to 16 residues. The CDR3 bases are TGCGCCAGCAGCTTGGACCCAGGGGTCTCCTACAATGAGCAGTTCTTC. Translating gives CASSLDPGVSYNEQFF.

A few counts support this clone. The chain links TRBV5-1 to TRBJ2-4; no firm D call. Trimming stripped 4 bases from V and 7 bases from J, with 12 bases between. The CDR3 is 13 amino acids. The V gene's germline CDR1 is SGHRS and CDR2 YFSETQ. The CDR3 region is CASSGQIANIQYF. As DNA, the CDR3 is TGCGCCAGCAGCGGGCAGATCGCCAACATTCAGTACTTC.

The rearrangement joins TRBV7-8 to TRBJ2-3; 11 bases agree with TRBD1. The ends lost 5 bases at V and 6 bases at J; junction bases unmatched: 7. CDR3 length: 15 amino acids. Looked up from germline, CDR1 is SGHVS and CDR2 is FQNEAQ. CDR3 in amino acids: CASSRTGTGGDTQYF. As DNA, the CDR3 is TGTGCCAGCAGCCGCACAGGGACAGGGGGGGATACGCAGTATTTT. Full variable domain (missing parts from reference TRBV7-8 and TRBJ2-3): GAGVSQSPRYKVAKRGQDVALRCDPISGHVSLFWYQQALGQGPEFLTYFQNEAQLDKSGLPSDRFFAERPEGSVSTLKIQRTQQEDSAVYLCASSRTGTGGDTQYFGPGTRLTVL.

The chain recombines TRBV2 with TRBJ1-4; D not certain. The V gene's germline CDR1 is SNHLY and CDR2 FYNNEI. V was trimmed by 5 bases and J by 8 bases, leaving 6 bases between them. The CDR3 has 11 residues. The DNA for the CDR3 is TGTGCCAGCAGTCCTTTCGAAAAACTGTTTTTT. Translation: CASSPFEKLFF.

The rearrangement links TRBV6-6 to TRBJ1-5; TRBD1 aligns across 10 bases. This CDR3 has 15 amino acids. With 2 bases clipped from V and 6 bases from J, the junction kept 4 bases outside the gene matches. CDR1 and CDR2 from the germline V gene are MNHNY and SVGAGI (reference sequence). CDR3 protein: CASSYAGQGGQPQHF. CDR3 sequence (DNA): TGTGCCAGCAGTTACGCAGGACAGGGGGGTCAGCCCCAGCATTTT.

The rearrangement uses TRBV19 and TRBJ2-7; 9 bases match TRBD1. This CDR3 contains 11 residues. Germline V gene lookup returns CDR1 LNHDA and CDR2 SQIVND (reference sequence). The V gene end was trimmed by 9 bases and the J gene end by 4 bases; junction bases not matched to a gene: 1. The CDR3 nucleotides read TGTGCCAGGACAGGGGGATACGAGCAGTACTTC. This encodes CARTGGYEQYF.

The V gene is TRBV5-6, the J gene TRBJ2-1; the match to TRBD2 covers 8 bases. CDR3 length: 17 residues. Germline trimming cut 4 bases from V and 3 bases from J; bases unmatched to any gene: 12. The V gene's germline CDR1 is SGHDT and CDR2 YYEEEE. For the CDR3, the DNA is TGTGCCAGCAGCCTTATCGGAGTAGCGGGGCTCTACAATGAGCAGTTCTTC. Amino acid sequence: CASSLIGVAGLYNEQFF.

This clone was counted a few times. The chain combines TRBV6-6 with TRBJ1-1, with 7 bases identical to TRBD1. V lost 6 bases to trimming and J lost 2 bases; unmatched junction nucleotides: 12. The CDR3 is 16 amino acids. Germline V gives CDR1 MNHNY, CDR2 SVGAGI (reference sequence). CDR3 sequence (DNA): TGTGCCAGCAGAGACAGGGACAGAGCATCCAACACTGAAGCTTTCTTT. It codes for CASRDRDRASNTEAFF.

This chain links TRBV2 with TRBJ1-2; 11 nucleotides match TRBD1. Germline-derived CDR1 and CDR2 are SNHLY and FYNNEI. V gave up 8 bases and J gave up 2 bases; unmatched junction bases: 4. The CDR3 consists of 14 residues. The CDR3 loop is CASGQGALNYGYTF. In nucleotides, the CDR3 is TGTGCCAGCGGACAGGGGGCTCTGAACTATGGCTACACCTTC.

The CDR3 nucleotides read TGTGCCAGCAGCTTGGCCGCGCTAGCTGATGAGCAGTTCTTC. It encodes CASSLAALADEQFF. The chain is built from TRBV5-4 and TRBJ2-1, with D perhaps matching TRBD2 (5 bases). Germline CDR1 SGHNT, CDR2 YYREEE (reference sequence). Trimming shortened V by 0 bases and J by 8 bases, and 12 bases separated the two germline ends. The CDR3 covers 14 residues.

The DNA of the CDR3 is TGTGCCATCAGGAAAGGGGACTATGGCTACACCTTC. It yields the protein CAIRKGDYGYTF. The V gene is TRBV28, the J gene TRBJ1-2; possible D gene TRBD1, 5 bases. The CDR3 runs 12 residues. Trimming took off 10 bases at V and 3 bases at J, with 12 bases between the two ends. The germline gives CDR1 MDHEN, CDR2 SYDVKM.

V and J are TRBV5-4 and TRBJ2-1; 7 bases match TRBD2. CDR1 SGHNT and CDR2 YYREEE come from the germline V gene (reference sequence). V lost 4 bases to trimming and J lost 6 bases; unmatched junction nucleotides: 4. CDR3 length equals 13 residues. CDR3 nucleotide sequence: TGTGCCAGCAGCCCGACTAGCAGCAATGAGCAGTTCTTC. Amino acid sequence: CASSPTSSNEQFF. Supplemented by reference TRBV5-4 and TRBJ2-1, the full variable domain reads ETGVTQSPTHLIKTRGQQVTLRCSSQSGHNTVSWYQQALGQGPQFIFQYYREEENGRGNFPPRFSGLQFPNYSSELNVNALELDDSALYLCASSPTSSNEQFFGPGTRLTVL.

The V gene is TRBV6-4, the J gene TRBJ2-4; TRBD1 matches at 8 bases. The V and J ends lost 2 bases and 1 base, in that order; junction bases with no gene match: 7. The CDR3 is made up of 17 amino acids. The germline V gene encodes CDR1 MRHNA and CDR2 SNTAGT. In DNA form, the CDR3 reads TGTGCCAGCAGTGACGCGGACAGGGCCCGGGCCAAAAACATTCAGTACTTC. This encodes CASSDADRARAKNIQYF.

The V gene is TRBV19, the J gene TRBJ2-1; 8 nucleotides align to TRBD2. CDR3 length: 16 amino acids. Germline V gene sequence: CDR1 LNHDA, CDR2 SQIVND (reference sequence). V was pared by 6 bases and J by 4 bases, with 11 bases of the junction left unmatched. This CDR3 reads CASSLGGVAGYNEQFF. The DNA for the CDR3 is TGTGCCAGTAGCCTGGGAGGAGTAGCGGGGTACAATGAGCAGTTCTTC.

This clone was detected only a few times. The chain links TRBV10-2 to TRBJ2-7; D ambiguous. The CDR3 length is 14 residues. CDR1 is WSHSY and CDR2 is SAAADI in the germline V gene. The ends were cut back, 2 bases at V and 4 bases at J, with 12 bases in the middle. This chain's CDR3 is CASSELPGWYEQYF. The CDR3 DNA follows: TGCGCCAGCAGTGAGCTACCGGGTTGGTACGAGCAGTACTTC.

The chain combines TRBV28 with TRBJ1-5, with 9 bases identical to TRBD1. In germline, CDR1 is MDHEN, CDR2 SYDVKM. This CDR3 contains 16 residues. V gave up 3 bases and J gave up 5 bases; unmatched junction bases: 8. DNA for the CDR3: TGTGCCAGCAGTTTGCGGGGACAGGGAGAATATCAGCCCCAGCATTTT. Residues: CASSLRGQGEYQPQHF.

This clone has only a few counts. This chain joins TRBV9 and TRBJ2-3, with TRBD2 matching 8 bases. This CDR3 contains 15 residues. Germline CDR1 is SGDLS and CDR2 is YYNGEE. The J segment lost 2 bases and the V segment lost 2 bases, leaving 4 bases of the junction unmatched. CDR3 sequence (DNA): TGTGCCAGCAGCGTCACTAGCGGTTACACAGATACGCAGTATTTT. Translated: CASSVTSGYTDTQYF.

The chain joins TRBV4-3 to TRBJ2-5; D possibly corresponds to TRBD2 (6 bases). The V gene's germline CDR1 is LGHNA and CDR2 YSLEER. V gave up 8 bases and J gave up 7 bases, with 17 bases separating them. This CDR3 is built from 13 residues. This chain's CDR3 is CASCDGSKATQYF. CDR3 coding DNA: TGCGCCAGCTGTGACGGGAGCAAGGCGACCCAGTACTTC.

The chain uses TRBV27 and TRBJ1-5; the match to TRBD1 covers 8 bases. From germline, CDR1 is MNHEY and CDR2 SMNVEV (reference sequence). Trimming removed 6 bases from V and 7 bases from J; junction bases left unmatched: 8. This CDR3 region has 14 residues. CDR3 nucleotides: TGTGCCAGCAGGCCCCAGGGGGCTCAGCAGCCCCAGCATTTT. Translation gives CASRPQGAQQPQHF.

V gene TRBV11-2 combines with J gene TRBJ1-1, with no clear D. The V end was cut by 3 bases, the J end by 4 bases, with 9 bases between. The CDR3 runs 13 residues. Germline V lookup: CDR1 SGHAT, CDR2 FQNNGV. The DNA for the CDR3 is TGTGCCAGCAGCTTCACGAGGAGCACTGAAGCTTTCTTT. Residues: CASSFTRSTEAFF.